This note documents a single T cell receptor (beta chain) sequence. The data were obtained in a study of blood T cell repertoires in COVID-19. Whole-study context: COVID-19 samples from acute and convalescent phases originated in the United States, Italy and Spain. Sample material is recorded as cDNA or gDNA derived from T cells, B-cell-depleted T cells, or PBMCs.

The CDR3 has 15 amino acids. Trimming pared 4 bases from V and 3 bases from J, leaving 13 bases between. Looked up from germline, CDR1 is MNHEY and CDR2 is SMNVEV (reference sequence). As originally analysed: Reference gene primers were amplified, and this amplification served to estimate nucleated cell counts. Sequencing used immunoSEQ multiplex PCR; TCRdb keeps in-frame clones, though not all of them. V, J and clone size are taken as reported in that table, and D and trimming were inferred from the DNA itself. The sample shows roughly 230,000 clones, about 86% of them seen only once. The J gene is TRBJ1-5, the V gene TRBV27, with D tentatively TRBD1 (6 bases). The sequenced sample consisted of peripheral blood. This clonotype originated in a man between 35 and 55 years old with active or convalescent COVID-19. CDR3 nucleotide sequence: TGTGCCAGCAGTTCCGCAACAGGGTACAATCAGCCCCAGCATTTT. This encodes CASSSATGYNQPQHF.